Each of the 7 T cell receptor beta chains below was sequenced from the same sample in a study of vaccination and CD4 T cells after COVID-19. Treatment of the sample: roughly ten-day PBMC culture with coronavirus spike peptide pools or control peptides (ViraFEST assay). Cultured CD4+ T cell DNA was sequenced using the Oncomine TCR Beta short-read assay. TCRdb re-analysed the PCR reads in MiXCR, keeping a single row per CDR3 protein. The table has over 10,000 distinct CDR3 sequences, roughly 37% seen once; the top ten hold roughly an eighth. These receptors have no known antigen. Input material: CD4+ T cells from blood, cultured in vitro. These receptors all stem from a human donor who had recovered from COVID-19.

A few counts support this clonotype. The V call is TRBV20-1, the J call TRBJ2-1, with 9 bases matching TRBD1. V lost 6 bases, J lost 6 bases, and 12 bases stayed unmatched. Germline CDR1 is DFQATT and CDR2 is SNEGSKA (reference sequence). This CDR3 contains 15 residues. The CDR3 DNA is TGCAGTGCGGGGTCCGGGACAGGGCAGTTCAATGAGCAGTTCTTC. It translates to CSAGSGTGQFNEQFF.

The V call is TRBV19, the J call TRBJ1-1, with 7 bases aligning to TRBD1. Looked up from germline, CDR1 is LNHDA and CDR2 is SQIVND (reference sequence). V shed 6 bases and J 11 bases; nucleotides not matched to a gene: 15. The CDR3 is made up of 14 amino acids. The DNA of the CDR3 is TGTGCCAGTAGCTTATTGGGACAGTCCATGGAGGCTTTCTTT. As protein: CASSLLGQSMEAFF.

The chain carries TRBV30 and TRBJ1-1; TRBD1 might be the D (5 bases). The CDR3 loop spans 13 amino acids. Per germline, CDR1 GTSNPN and CDR2 SVGIG (reference sequence). The V end was cut by 3 bases, the J end by 4 bases, with 12 bases between. CDR3 in amino acids: CAWSGGGTTEAFF. The CDR3 DNA sequence: TGTGCCTGGAGCGGTGGGGGTACCACTGAAGCTTTCTTT.

The rearrangement joins TRBV15 to TRBJ1-1, with a weak D call TRBD1 (5 bases). The germline V and J ends were trimmed by 2 bases and 3 bases, with 31 bases remaining between them. The length of the CDR3 is 21 residues. Looked up from germline, CDR1 is LNHNV and CDR2 is YYDKDF (reference sequence). CDR3 DNA: TGTGCCACCAGCAGAAGATGGGGGAGCTATACTTTTCTACGTTCGGACACTGAAGCTTTCTTT. Its protein is CATSRRWGSYTFLRSDTEAFF.

This clonotype was seen a handful of times. For the CDR3, the DNA is TGTGCCAGCAGCCAAGACAGGGAAGAGAATTCACCCCTCCACTTT. Encoded protein: CASSQDREENSPLHF. The rearrangement links TRBV4-2 to TRBJ1-6, with D possibly matching TRBD1 (5 bases). Per the germline V gene, CDR1 is LGHNA and CDR2 is YNFKEQ. The V end was cut by 0 bases, the J end by 7 bases, with 10 bases between. The CDR3 has 15 amino acids.

V usage is TRBV27 and J usage is TRBJ2-1, with 7 bases identical to TRBD2. Trimming removed 2 bases from V and 2 bases from J; junction bases left unmatched: 3. The V gene's germline CDR1 is MNHEY and CDR2 SMNVEV (reference sequence). The CDR3 is 15 residues long. CDR3 protein: CASSLRGSTYNEQFF. The CDR3 region has the DNA TGTGCCAGCAGTTTACGCGGGAGTACCTACAATGAGCAGTTCTTC.

The chain links TRBV28 to TRBJ2-3; D not certain. Germline CDR1 reads MDHEN; CDR2 reads SYDVKM. The CDR3 runs 13 residues. Trimming took 3 bases from V and 1 from J, leaving 5 bases between them. The CDR3: CASSFLGTDTQYF. The CDR3, as DNA: TGTGCCAGCAGTTTCCTCGGCACAGATACGCAGTATTTT.